These 10 T cell receptor beta chains share one sample of origin, sequenced in a study of blood T cell repertoires in COVID-19. Assay used: immunoSEQ multiplex PCR; TCRdb lists only in-frame clones, some missing. Here the sample spans 65,000 to 85,000 clones, about four fifths being singletons. Sample: peripheral blood. The receptors here all came from a human donor in a cohort sampled during active COVID-19.

The rearrangement links TRBV7-2 to TRBJ1-5; TRBD1 might be the D (5 bases). V was cut by 1 base and J by 5 bases, with 12 bases left in between. Germline loops: CDR1 SGHTA, CDR2 FQGNSA. The CDR3 loop spans 15 amino acids. The DNA of the CDR3 is TGTGCCAGCAGCTTAGAGGGGCAGGGCCATCAGCCCCAGCATTTT. Translated: CASSLEGQGHQPQHF. Using reference TRBV7-2 and TRBJ1-5 for the parts outside the CDR3, the full variable domain is GAGVSQSPSNKVTEKGKDVELRCDPISGHTALYWYRQSLGQGLEFLIYFQGNSAPDKSGLPSDRFSAERTGGSVSTLTIQRTQQEDSAVYLCASSLEGQGHQPQHFGDGTRLSIL.

The chain employs TRBV6-5 and TRBJ2-5; TRBD1 might be the D (6 bases). This CDR3 comprises 12 residues. CDR1 and CDR2 from the germline V gene are MNHEY and SVGAGI. The CDR3 bases are TGTGCGGTGGGGGCAAGAGGGGAGACCCAGTACTTC. It encodes CAVGARGETQYF.

The rearrangement uses TRBV27 and TRBJ2-7; 8 bases match TRBD2. The V segment lost 3 bases and the J segment 7 bases; nucleotides outside the gene matches: 11. Germline values: CDR1 MNHEY, CDR2 SMNVEV (reference sequence). This CDR3 has 15 amino acids. CDR3 in DNA: TGTGCCAGCAGTTTTAGGCGGGGGGCCCTTTTTGAGCAGTACTTC. This codes for CASSFRRGALFEQYF.

The V call is TRBV9, the J call TRBJ2-5; perhaps TRBD1 as D (6 bases). The germline CDR1 and CDR2 sequences are SGDLS and YYNGEE. This CDR3 contains 14 residues. V was pared by 1 base and J by 2 bases, with 9 bases between. CDR3 nucleotide sequence: TGTGCCAGCAGCGTATTACAGGGTCAAGAGACCCAGTACTTC. Translated: CASSVLQGQETQYF.

The chain links TRBV18 to TRBJ2-6; TRBD1 matches 10 bases. With 3 bases clipped from V and 2 bases from J, the junction kept 4 bases outside the gene matches. This CDR3 has 17 residues. Germline values: CDR1 KGHSH, CDR2 LQKENI. This CDR3 reads CASSPLTGGAGANVLTF. As DNA, the CDR3 is TGTGCCAGCTCACCGCTGACAGGGGGCGCTGGGGCCAACGTCCTGACTTTC.

V and J are TRBV30 and TRBJ1-3; 7 bases line up with TRBD1. Per germline, CDR1 GTSNPN and CDR2 SVGIG (reference sequence). V lost 2 bases to trimming and J lost 0 bases; unmatched junction nucleotides: 4. The CDR3 consists of 15 residues. In DNA form, the CDR3 reads TGTGCCTGGAGTAATAGGGGGCACTCTGGAAACACCATATATTTT. The encoded protein is CAWSNRGHSGNTIYF. The full variable domain, rest sourced from reference TRBV30 and TRBJ1-3, is SQTIHQWPATLVQPVGSPLSLECTVEGTSNPNLYWYRQAAGRGLQLLFYSVGIGQISSEVPQNLSASRPQDRQFILSSKKLLLSDSGFYLCAWSNRGHSGNTIYFGEGSWLTVV.

The chain is built from TRBV9 and TRBJ1-2; D is uncertain. The CDR3 has 14 amino acids. Between the trimmed V and J ends, which lost 3 bases and 1 base, there was a span of 10 bases. Germline CDR1 is SGDLS and CDR2 is YYNGEE. CDR3 nucleotides: TGTGCCAGCAGCGGGAGGACGGGTAACTATGGCTACACCTTC. Translated, it gives CASSGRTGNYGYTF.

J is TRBJ1-1 and V is TRBV6-5; the D is unclear. The CDR3 totals 13 residues. Germline assignment: CDR1 MNHEY and CDR2 SVGAGI. With 2 bases removed from V and 0 bases from J, the gap between germline ends came to 4 bases. CDR3 loop: CASSYNMNTEAFF. CDR3 nucleotides: TGTGCCAGCAGTTACAACATGAACACTGAAGCTTTCTTT.

This chain joins TRBV4-2 and TRBJ1-2, with D possibly being TRBD1 (6 bases). Trimming took off 1 base at V and 6 bases at J, with 15 bases between the two ends. In germline, CDR1 is LGHNA, CDR2 YNFKEQ. The CDR3 runs 15 residues. CDR3: CASSQGNRVRDGYTF. For the CDR3, the DNA is TGTGCCAGCAGCCAAGGGAACAGGGTAAGGGATGGCTACACCTTC.

The chain employs TRBV25-1 and TRBJ1-4, with D possibly being TRBD1 (5 bases). V lost 6 bases and J 7 bases, leaving 24 bases between the germline ends. The CDR3 has 17 amino acids. Germline lookup yields CDR1 MGHDK and CDR2 SYGVNS. The CDR3 loop is CASRGRQKTISSEKLFF. CDR3 DNA sequence: TGTGCCAGCAGGGGAAGACAGAAAACCATTTCCAGTGAAAAACTGTTTTTT.